Shown below are 4 T cell receptor beta chains from a single sample sequenced in a study of T-cell reconstitution after alpha-beta-depleted transplantation in children. The authors prepared the TCRbeta library with unique molecular identifiers. TCRdb reprocessed the PCR reads via MiXCR and lists one record per CDR3 protein. Among some 600,000 distinct CDR3 sequences listed, 13% were seen once. Sequencing was performed on PBMCs, mostly from graft donor cells, taken 360 days after TCRalphabeta/CD19-depleted stem cell transplant. Every receptor here comes from a male patient younger than 18 who had a stem cell transplant for acute myeloid leukemia, so the T cells may come from the graft donor.

The chain has TRBV20-1 and TRBJ2-3; 8 bases line up with TRBD2. Unmatched junction bases numbered 4, after V lost 8 bases and J lost 0 bases. The CDR3 sequence is 13 residues long. Germline loops: CDR1 DFQATT, CDR2 SNEGSKA (reference sequence). The CDR3 bases are TGCAGTTACCGCGGGAGGAGCACAGATACGCAGTATTTT. Translating it yields CSYRGRSTDTQYF.

There are many counts of this clonotype. The chain couples TRBV12-3 or TRBV12-4 to TRBJ1-4, with D possibly matching TRBD1 (5 bases). This CDR3 spans 15 amino acids. V lost 3 bases and J lost 0, with 8 bases in between. The CDR3 nucleotides are TGTGCCAGCAGTTTTATGGGGGCAACTAATGAAAAACTGTTTTTT. This gives the protein CASSFMGATNEKLFF.

This clonotype was detected only a few times. This chain joins TRBV6-2 or TRBV6-3 and TRBJ2-1, with D tentatively TRBD2 (5 bases). The length of the CDR3 is 16 residues. In germline, CDR1 is MNHEY, CDR2 SVGEGT. The ends were cut back, 6 bases at V and 9 bases at J, with 24 bases in the middle. CDR3 residues: CASSRLGSQRISEQFF. The CDR3 nucleotides read TGTGCCAGCAGCCGACTGGGGAGTCAGAGAATAAGTGAGCAGTTCTTC.

This clonotype was seen more than once but under ten times. CDR3 nucleotide sequence: TGTGCCACCAGTGATACTACTCCGGGACCCTCGTACTTC. Translated: CATSDTTPGPSYF. The V call is TRBV24-1, the J call TRBJ2-4; D is possibly TRBD1 or TRBD2 (5 bases each). The germline V gene encodes CDR1 KGHDR and CDR2 SFDVKD. With 3 bases removed from V and 15 bases from J, the gap between germline ends came to 17 bases. This CDR3 is 13 amino acids long.